The rows below give T cell receptor beta chains drawn from one sample of a study of cytomegalovirus exposure and HLA in healthy donors. Profiling relied on immunoSEQ multiplex PCR, and the TCRdb table lists in-frame clones only, not all of them. The sample lists tens of thousands of clones, more than 90% occurring once. Sample: PBMCs. Every receptor here comes from a man aged 18 to 29 in good health and CMV-seronegative. The CDR3 runs from the conserved cysteine through the conserved F or W. Each record gives: CDR3 DNA, CDR3 protein, D gene, V gene, clone size, J gene. D genes are given only for firm matches. A row's size may be missing; if present it is once, few, many or a size class.

CDR3nt: TGTGCCAGCAGCTCGAACCTCCAGGAGCAGTACTTC
CDR3aa: CASSSNLQEQYF
d_gene: NA
v_gene: TRBV28
abundance: NA
j_gene: TRBJ2-7

CDR3nt: TGTGCCAGCAGCCAAGGTCGTTTCCTAGCGGGGAAAGAGACCCAGTACTTC
CDR3aa: CASSQGRFLAGKETQYF
d_gene: TRBD2
v_gene: TRBV4-2
abundance: once
j_gene: TRBJ2-5

CDR3nt: TGCGCCAGCAGCCAGCAAGGACAGTCGAACACTGAAGCTTTCTTT
CDR3aa: CASSQQGQSNTEAFF
d_gene: NA
v_gene: TRBV4-1
abundance: NA
j_gene: TRBJ1-1

CDR3nt: TGTGCCAGTGGGGACCTGGGGGGTAAAGAGACCCAGTACTTC
CDR3aa: CASGDLGGKETQYF
d_gene: NA
v_gene: TRBV19
abundance: NA
j_gene: TRBJ2-5

CDR3nt: TGTGCCAGCAGTTCTTTGGCTAGCGGAAACTACGAGCAGTACTTC
CDR3aa: CASSSLASGNYEQYF
d_gene: TRBD2
v_gene: TRBV27
abundance: NA
j_gene: TRBJ2-7

CDR3nt: TGTGCCAGCAGCACCGGGACTAGCGGCTACAATGAGCAGTTCTTC
CDR3aa: CASSTGTSGYNEQFF
d_gene: TRBD2
v_gene: TRBV7-2
abundance: NA
j_gene: TRBJ2-1

CDR3nt: TGTGCCAGCAGTTACCCCCGGGGAGTTTCCTACAATGAGCAGTTCTTC
CDR3aa: CASSYPRGVSYNEQFF
d_gene: NA
v_gene: TRBV6-6
abundance: NA
j_gene: TRBJ2-1

CDR3nt: TGTGCCTGTACACCGGGACAGGGGGCCTACACCGGGGAGCTGTTTTTT
CDR3aa: CACTPGQGAYTGELFF
d_gene: TRBD1
v_gene: TRBV28
abundance: NA
j_gene: TRBJ2-2

CDR3nt: TGTGCCAGCACGGACCCAGGGGGCGGTGGCTACACCTTC
CDR3aa: CASTDPGGGGYTF
d_gene: TRBD1
v_gene: TRBV6-5
abundance: NA
j_gene: TRBJ1-2

CDR3nt: TGTGCCAGCAGATGGACAGCCAACACTGAAGCTTTCTTT
CDR3aa: CASRWTANTEAFF
d_gene: NA
v_gene: TRBV6-4
abundance: NA
j_gene: TRBJ1-1

CDR3nt: TGTGCCAGCAGCCAAGGGGGGGGTAGCAACTATGGCTACACCTTC
CDR3aa: CASSQGGGSNYGYTF
d_gene: NA
v_gene: TRBV4-2
abundance: NA
j_gene: TRBJ1-2

CDR3nt: TGCAGCGTACACAGACAGGGGTATGCCAATGAGCAGTTCTTC
CDR3aa: CSVHRQGYANEQFF
d_gene: TRBD1
v_gene: TRBV29-1
abundance: NA
j_gene: TRBJ2-1

CDR3nt: TGTGCCAGCAGTTTTTCAACCGGCACCGGGGAGCTGTTTTTT
CDR3aa: CASSFSTGTGELFF
d_gene: NA
v_gene: TRBV6-1
abundance: NA
j_gene: TRBJ2-2

CDR3nt: TGTGCCAGCAGCCCACACAGCCCGAGCTCTGGAAACACCATATATTTT
CDR3aa: CASSPHSPSSGNTIYF
d_gene: NA
v_gene: TRBV9
abundance: NA
j_gene: TRBJ1-3

CDR3nt: TGTGCCAGCAGCAAGAACCGGGACAGGTACCGAAATAGCAATCAGCCCCAGCATTTT
CDR3aa: CASSKNRDRYRNSNQPQHF
d_gene: TRBD1
v_gene: TRBV5-6
abundance: NA
j_gene: TRBJ1-5

CDR3nt: TGTGCCAGCAGTTACTCCTACGGTCGCGAGCAGTACTTC
CDR3aa: CASSYSYGREQYF
d_gene: NA
v_gene: TRBV6-5
abundance: NA
j_gene: TRBJ2-7

CDR3nt: TGTGCCAGCAGAATGGACCCGGGAAATCAGCCCCAGCATTTT
CDR3aa: CASRMDPGNQPQHF
d_gene: NA
v_gene: TRBV28
abundance: NA
j_gene: TRBJ1-5

CDR3nt: TGTGCCAGCAGTCACACACTAGCGGGAGGGCCCGGGGAGCTGTTTTTT
CDR3aa: CASSHTLAGGPGELFF
d_gene: TRBD2
v_gene: TRBV13
abundance: NA
j_gene: TRBJ2-2

CDR3nt: TGTGCCAGCAGCTTGTGGACTAGCTATGGGGAGACCCAGTACTTC
CDR3aa: CASSLWTSYGETQYF
d_gene: TRBD2
v_gene: TRBV11-2
abundance: NA
j_gene: TRBJ2-5

CDR3nt: TGTGCCAGCAGTTACGGTAGGGGGGGAGACGAGACCCAGTACTTC
CDR3aa: CASSYGRGGDETQYF
d_gene: NA
v_gene: TRBV6-5
abundance: NA
j_gene: TRBJ2-5

CDR3nt: TGTGCCAGCAGGTTAGCGGGAGGCCAGAACACCGGGGAGCTGTTTTTT
CDR3aa: CASRLAGGQNTGELFF
d_gene: TRBD2
v_gene: TRBV11-2
abundance: NA
j_gene: TRBJ2-2